The 5 T cell receptor beta chains below were found in one sample sequenced in a study of cytomegalovirus exposure and HLA in healthy donors. PCR was performed using 60 Vbeta and 13 Jbeta primers. The table came from immunoSEQ multiplex PCR; TCRdb's copy has only in-frame clones and leaves some out. The sample lists about 140,000 clones; 75% to 85% were seen once. Sequenced input: PBMCs. The receptors originated from a man in his forties in good health and CMV-seronegative.

The chain employs TRBV30 and TRBJ1-5; the match to TRBD1 covers 9 bases. The V and J ends lost 3 bases and 4 bases, in that order; junction bases with no gene match: 4. The V gene's germline CDR1 is GTSNPN and CDR2 SVGIG (reference sequence). The CDR3 sequence is 14 residues long. The CDR3 loop is CAWRGQGWNQPQHF. DNA for the CDR3: TGTGCCTGGAGAGGACAGGGGTGGAATCAGCCCCAGCATTTT.

The gene calls are TRBV5-6 and TRBJ2-5; possible D gene TRBD1, 6 bases. V was trimmed by 5 bases and J by 9 bases, leaving 29 bases between them. The length of the CDR3 is 17 residues. CDR1 is SGHDT and CDR2 is YYEEEE in the germline V gene. This CDR3 is CASSRRMTGTTPGAQYF. The CDR3 coding sequence is TGTGCCAGCAGTAGAAGAATGACCGGGACAACCCCAGGGGCCCAGTACTTC.

The chain combines TRBV7-7 with TRBJ2-2; 12 nucleotides agree with TRBD1. This CDR3 region has 18 residues. Germline CDR1 and CDR2: SSHAT and FNYEAQ (reference sequence). With 4 bases clipped from V and 5 bases from J, the junction kept 11 bases outside the gene matches. In nucleotides, the CDR3 is TGTGCCAGCAGCTCTATATCCGGGACAGGGGGCTCGACCGGGGAGCTGTTTTTT. It is translated as CASSSISGTGGSTGELFF.

The V and J genes are TRBV4-1 and TRBJ1-5, with D unresolved. Deletions cut 3 bases from V and 6 bases from J, with 21 bases between. The length of the CDR3 is 17 residues. Germline values: CDR1 MGHRA, CDR2 YSYEKL. This CDR3 is CASSQDGGLRAGQPQHF. Written as DNA, the CDR3 is TGCGCCAGCAGCCAGGATGGTGGCCTCCGCGCGGGTCAGCCCCAGCATTTT.

This clone was counted a single time. The chain combines TRBV30 with TRBJ2-7, with 7 bases that match TRBD1. Germline CDR1 and CDR2: GTSNPN and SVGIG (reference sequence). CDR3 length equals 17 residues. The ends lost 3 bases at V and 4 bases at J; junction bases unmatched: 18. CDR3 DNA: TGTGCCTGGAGCCCTCAACTATCCGGGACAGCGATTTACGAGCAGTACTTC. It specifies CAWSPQLSGTAIYEQYF.